This TCR beta chain came from a study of spatial heterogeneity in lung cancer. Broader study findings: Tracking of tumor mutation counts was seen in expanded intratumoral alpha and beta TCR counts. Coverage of tumor T cells, by estimate, reached around 7.6% for alpha chains and less than 15% for beta chains.

Via MiXCR, TCRdb re-called the 5' RACE reads, giving one row per CDR3 protein. The data hold over 25,000 distinct CDR3 sequences, with just over 7% observed a single time. Time point noted: sample taken at primary tumor resection. Samples were obtained from some 70 donors, all untreated early-stage non-small cell lung cancer patients. No cell sorting; template was whole RNA from tumor, lung tissue or PBMC. Only a few counts were recorded for this clonotype. Its matching antigen is unknown. The specimen comprised lung tumor tissue, sampled at surgery. This TCR came from a male donor with early-stage non-small cell lung cancer.

CDR3 DNA sequence: TGTGCCAGCAGCGCGGACTGGAACACTGAAGCTTTCTTT. This encodes CASSADWNTEAFF. The rearrangement uses TRBV7-2 and TRBJ1-1; D unclear. The V and J ends lost 5 bases and 1 base respectively, with 8 bases between them. CDR1 SGHTA and CDR2 FQGNSA come from the germline V gene. This CDR3 contains 13 residues.